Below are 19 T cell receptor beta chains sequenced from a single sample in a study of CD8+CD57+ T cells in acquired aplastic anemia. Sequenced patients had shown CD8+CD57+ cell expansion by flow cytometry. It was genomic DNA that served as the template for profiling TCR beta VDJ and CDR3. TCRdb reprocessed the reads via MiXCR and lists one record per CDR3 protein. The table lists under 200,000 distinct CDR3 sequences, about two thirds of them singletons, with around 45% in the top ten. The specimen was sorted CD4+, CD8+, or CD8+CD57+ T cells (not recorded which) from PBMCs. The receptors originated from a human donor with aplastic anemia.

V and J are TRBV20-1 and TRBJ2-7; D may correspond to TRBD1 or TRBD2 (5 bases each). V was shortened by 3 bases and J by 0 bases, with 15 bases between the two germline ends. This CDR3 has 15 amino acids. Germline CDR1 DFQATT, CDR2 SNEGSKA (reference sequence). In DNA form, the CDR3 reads TGCAGTGCTAGGGGGCTAGAGGGGAGCTCCTACGAGCAGTACTTC. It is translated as CSARGLEGSSYEQYF.

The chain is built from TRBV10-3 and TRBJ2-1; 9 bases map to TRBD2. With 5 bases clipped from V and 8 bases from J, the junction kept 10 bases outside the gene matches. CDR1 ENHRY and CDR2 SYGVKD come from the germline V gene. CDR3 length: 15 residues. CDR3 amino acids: CAISKTSGKDDEQFF. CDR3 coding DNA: TGTGCCATCAGTAAGACTAGCGGAAAAGACGATGAGCAGTTCTTC.

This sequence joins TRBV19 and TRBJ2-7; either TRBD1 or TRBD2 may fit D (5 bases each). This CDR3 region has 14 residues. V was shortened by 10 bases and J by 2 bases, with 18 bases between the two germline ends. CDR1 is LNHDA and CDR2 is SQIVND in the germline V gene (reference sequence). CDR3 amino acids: CATKGRDPPYEQYF. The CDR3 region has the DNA TGTGCCACTAAGGGCCGGGACCCTCCCTACGAGCAGTACTTC.

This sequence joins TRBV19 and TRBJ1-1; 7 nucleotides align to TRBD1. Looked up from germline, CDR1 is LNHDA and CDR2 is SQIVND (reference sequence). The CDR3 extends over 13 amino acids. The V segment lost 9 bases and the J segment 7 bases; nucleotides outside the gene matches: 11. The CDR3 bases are TGTGCCAGCTCACCGGGACAGAAAGTTGAAGCTTTCTTT. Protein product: CASSPGQKVEAFF.

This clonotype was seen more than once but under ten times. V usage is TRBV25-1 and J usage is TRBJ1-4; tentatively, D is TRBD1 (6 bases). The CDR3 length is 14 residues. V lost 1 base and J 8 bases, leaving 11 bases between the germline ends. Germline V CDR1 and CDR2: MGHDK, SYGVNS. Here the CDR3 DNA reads TGTGCCAGCAGTGAATCAGGGGTTATCGAAAAACTGTTTTTT. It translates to CASSESGVIEKLFF.

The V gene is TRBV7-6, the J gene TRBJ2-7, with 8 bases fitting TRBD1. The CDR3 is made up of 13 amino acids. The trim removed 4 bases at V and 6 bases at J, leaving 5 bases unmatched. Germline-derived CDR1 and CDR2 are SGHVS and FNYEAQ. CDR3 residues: CASSSRTGGEQYF. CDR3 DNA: TGTGCCAGCAGCTCCCGTACAGGGGGCGAGCAGTACTTC.

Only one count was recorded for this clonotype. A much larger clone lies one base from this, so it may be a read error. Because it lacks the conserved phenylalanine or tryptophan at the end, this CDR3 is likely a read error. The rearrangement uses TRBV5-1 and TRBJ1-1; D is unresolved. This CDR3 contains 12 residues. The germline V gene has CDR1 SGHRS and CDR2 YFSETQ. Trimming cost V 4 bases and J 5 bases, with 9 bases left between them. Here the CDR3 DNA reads TGCGCCAGCAGCATCGACGGAACTGAAGCTTTCTCT. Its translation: CASSIDGTEAFS.

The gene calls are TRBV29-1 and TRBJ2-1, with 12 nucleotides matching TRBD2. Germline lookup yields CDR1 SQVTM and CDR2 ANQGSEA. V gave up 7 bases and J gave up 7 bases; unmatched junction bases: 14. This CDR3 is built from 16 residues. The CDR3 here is CSGNLGLAGPQNEQFF. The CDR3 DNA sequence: TGCAGCGGGAATTTGGGACTAGCGGGTCCCCAAAATGAGCAGTTCTTC.

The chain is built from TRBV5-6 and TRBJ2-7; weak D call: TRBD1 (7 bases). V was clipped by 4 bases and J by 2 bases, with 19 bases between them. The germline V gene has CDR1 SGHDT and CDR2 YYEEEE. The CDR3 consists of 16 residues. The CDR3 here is CASSPGDRLKPYEQYF. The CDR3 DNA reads TGTGCCAGCAGCCCGGGGGACAGACTGAAACCCTACGAGCAGTACTTC.

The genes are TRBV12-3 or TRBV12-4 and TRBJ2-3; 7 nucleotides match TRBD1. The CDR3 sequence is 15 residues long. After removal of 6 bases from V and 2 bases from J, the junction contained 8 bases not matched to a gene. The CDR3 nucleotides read TGTGCCAGCAGGGACAGGATAACCATCACAGATACGCAGTATTTT. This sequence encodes CASRDRITITDTQYF.

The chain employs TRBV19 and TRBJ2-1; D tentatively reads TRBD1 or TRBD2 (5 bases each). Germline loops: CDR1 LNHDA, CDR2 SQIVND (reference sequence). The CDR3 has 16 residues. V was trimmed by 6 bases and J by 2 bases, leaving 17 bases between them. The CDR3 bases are TGTGCCAGTAGCACACCCTTGGGGGAGCCCTACAATGAGCAGTTCTTC. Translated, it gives CASSTPLGEPYNEQFF. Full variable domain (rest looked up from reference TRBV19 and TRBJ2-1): DGGITQSPKYLFRKEGQNVTLSCEQNLNHDAMYWYRQDPGQGLRLIYYSQIVNDFQKGDIAEGYSVSREKKESFPLTVTSAQKNPTAFYLCASSTPLGEPYNEQFFGPGTRLTVL.

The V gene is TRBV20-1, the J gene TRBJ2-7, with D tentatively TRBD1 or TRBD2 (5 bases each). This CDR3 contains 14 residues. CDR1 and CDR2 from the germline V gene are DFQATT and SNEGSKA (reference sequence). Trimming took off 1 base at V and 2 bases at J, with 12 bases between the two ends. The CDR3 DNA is TGCAGTGCTAGAGGGGGGTCAATCCCCTACGAGCAGTACTTC. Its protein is CSARGGSIPYEQYF.

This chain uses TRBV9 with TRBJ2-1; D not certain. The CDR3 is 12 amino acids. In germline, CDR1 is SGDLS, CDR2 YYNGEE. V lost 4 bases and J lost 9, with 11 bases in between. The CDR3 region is CASSLVVGEQFF. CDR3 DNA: TGTGCCAGCAGCCTCGTAGTAGGTGAGCAGTTCTTC.

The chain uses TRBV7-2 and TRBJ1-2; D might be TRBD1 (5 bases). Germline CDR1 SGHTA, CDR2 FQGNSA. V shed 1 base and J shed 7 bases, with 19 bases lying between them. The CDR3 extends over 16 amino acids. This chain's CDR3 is CASSLDRSRVNVGYTF. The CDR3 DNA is TGTGCCAGCAGCTTAGATCGGAGCAGGGTGAACGTTGGCTACACCTTC.

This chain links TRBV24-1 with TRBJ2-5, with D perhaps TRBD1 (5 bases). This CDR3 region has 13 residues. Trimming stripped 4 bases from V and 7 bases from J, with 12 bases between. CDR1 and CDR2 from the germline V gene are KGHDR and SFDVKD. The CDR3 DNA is TGTGCCACCAGTGACCCCGACAGTAGGACCCAGTACTTC. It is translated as CATSDPDSRTQYF.

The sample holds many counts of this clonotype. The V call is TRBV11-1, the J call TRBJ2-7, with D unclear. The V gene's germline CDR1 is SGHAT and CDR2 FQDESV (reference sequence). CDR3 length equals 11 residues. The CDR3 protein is CAPPCSYEQYV. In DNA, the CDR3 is TGTGCACCTCCGTGCTCCTACGAGCAGTACGTC.

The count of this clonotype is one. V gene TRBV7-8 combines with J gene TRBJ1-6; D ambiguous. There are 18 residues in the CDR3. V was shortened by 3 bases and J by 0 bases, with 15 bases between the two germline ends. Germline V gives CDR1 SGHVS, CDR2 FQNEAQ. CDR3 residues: CASSFGQDGSSYNSPLHF. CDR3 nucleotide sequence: TGTGCCAGCAGCTTTGGGCAGGATGGTAGCTCCTATAATTCACCCCTCCACTTT.

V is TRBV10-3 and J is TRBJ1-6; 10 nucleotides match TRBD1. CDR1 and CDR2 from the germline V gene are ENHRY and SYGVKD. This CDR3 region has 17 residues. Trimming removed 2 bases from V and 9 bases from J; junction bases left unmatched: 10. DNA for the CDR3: TGTGCCATCAGTGAGACCCGACAGGGGGCATTTGCTTCACCCCTCCACTTT. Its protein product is CAISETRQGAFASPLHF.

The DNA of the CDR3 is TGTGCCAGCAGCTTAAGTGGTGTCCCGGGGAATGAGCAGTTCTTC. Residues: CASSLSGVPGNEQFF. V gene TRBV7-8 combines with J gene TRBJ2-1; D possibly corresponds to TRBD2 (5 bases). CDR3 length: 15 residues. V lost 2 bases and J 7 bases, leaving 15 bases between the germline ends. Germline loops: CDR1 SGHVS, CDR2 FQNEAQ.